This is a list of T cell receptor beta chains from one sample in a study of Ad26.COV2.S vaccination and SARS-CoV-2 variants. Only in-frame clones appear in the TCRdb table, and some are missing; sequencing was by immunoSEQ multiplex PCR. This sample carries about 400,000 clones, approximately 90% of them seen once, and the ten largest clones take roughly 1.7%. Here the sequenced sample was peripheral blood, taken in a trial of Ad26.COV2.S vaccine versus placebo. These receptor sequences come from a person between 18 and 60 years old who received the Ad26.COV2.S COVID-19 vaccine or a placebo. Each CDR3 is given with its conserved first and last residue. Each record gives: J gene, V gene, D gene, CDR3 protein. A D gene is named only where the DNA matches it firmly.

TRBJ2-1	TRBV10-3	.	CAISDRDQWVVNRSSYNEQFF
TRBJ1-2	TRBV7-9	TRBD1	CASSQGGTGNYGYTF
TRBJ1-2	TRBV2	TRBD1	CASSEYGGQGVVYTF
TRBJ1-3	TRBV11-2	.	CASSVTYWEAGNTIYF
TRBJ2-5	TRBV5-1	.	CASSIKETQYF
TRBJ2-4	TRBV6-2/TRBV6-3	.	CASSYASRSLTKNIQYF
TRBJ2-3	TRBV2	TRBD1	CASSAGTGIDTQYF
TRBJ2-5	TRBV2	.	CASRVGETQYF
TRBJ2-3	TRBV28	.	CASTPVIDGDTQYF
TRBJ2-7	TRBV5-8	TRBD1	CASSRDRGRNEQYF
TRBJ1-2	TRBV19	TRBD1	CASMLTTGTRLYGYTF
TRBJ2-7	TRBV11-2	.	CASSRRDSQMNEQYF
TRBJ1-1	TRBV4-3	TRBD1	CASSMSPGGGGNTEAFF
TRBJ2-5	TRBV7-2	TRBD2	CASSFTPVAGGETQYF
TRBJ2-3	TRBV6-6	.	CASSYGQLSTDTQYF
TRBJ1-2	TRBV7-9	.	CASSAQGKAYGYTF
TRBJ2-1	TRBV19	.	CASSIGGGGLNSYNEQFF
TRBJ2-7	TRBV30	.	CAWEIQVGEQYF
TRBJ2-1	TRBV7-9	TRBD2	CASSSSGVGFF
TRBJ2-3	TRBV7-6	TRBD2	CASSLRAGGVSSTDTQYF
TRBJ1-3	TRBV4-1	.	CASSQLFLSGNTIYF
TRBJ2-5	TRBV12-5	TRBD2	CASGLVLAGRLGTQYF
TRBJ2-1	TRBV19	TRBD1	CASGQGAGYNEQFF
TRBJ1-5	TRBV27	TRBD1	CASSLWTGDPNQPQHF
TRBJ2-7	TRBV6-5	TRBD1	CASSYLWTGADEQYF
TRBJ2-1	TRBV7-2	.	CASSLAFSVSSYNEQFF
TRBJ2-7	TRBV21-1	.	CASSNHRTEINSYEQYF
TRBJ1-6	TRBV7-6	.	CASSLDTRGNSPLHF
TRBJ2-7	TRBV27	.	CASSLTRNYEQYF
TRBJ1-4	TRBV5-6	.	CASSLGQSNEKLFF
TRBJ1-1	TRBV30	.	CAWKVGGRTEAFF
TRBJ2-3	TRBV5-1	TRBD1	CASSFRDREYTDTQYF
TRBJ2-1	TRBV5-1	TRBD1	CASSSLSDRGRNEQFF